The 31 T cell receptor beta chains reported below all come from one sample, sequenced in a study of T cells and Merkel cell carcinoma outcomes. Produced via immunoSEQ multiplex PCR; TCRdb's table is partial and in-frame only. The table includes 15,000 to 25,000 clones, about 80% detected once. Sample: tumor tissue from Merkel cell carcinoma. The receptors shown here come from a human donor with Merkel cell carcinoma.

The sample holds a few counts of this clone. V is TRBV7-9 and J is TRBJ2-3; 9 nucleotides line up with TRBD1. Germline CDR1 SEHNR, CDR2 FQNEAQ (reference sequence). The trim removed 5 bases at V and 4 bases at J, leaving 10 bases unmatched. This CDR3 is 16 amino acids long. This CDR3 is CASSRRDRVRADTQYF. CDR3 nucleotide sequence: TGTGCCAGCAGCCGCCGGGACAGGGTCAGAGCAGATACGCAGTATTTT.

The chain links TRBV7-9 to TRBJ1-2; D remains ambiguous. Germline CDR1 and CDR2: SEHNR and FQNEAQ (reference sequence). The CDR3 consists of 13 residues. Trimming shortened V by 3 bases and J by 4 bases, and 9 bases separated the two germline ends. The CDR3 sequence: CASSFGSTYGYTF. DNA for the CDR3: TGTGCCAGCAGCTTCGGCAGCACCTATGGCTACACCTTC.

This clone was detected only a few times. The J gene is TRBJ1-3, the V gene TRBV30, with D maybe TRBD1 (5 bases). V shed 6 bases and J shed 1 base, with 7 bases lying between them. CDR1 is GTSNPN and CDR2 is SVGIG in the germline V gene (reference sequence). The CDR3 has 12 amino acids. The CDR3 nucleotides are TGTGCCTGCAGGGAGTCTGGAAACACCATATATTTT. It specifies CACRESGNTIYF.

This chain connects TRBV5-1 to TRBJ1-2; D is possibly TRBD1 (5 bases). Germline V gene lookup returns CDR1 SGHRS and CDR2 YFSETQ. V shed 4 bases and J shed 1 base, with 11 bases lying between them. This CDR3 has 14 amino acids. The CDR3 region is CASSTGHFNYGYTF. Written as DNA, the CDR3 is TGCGCCAGCAGCACCGGACATTTTAACTATGGCTACACCTTC.

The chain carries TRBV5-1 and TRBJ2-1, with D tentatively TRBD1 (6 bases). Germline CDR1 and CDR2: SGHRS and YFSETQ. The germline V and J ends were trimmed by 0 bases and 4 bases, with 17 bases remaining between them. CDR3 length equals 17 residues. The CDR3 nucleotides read TGCGCCAGCAGCTTGGGGGAATACAGGGTCGGTTACAATGAGCAGTTCTTC. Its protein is CASSLGEYRVGYNEQFF.

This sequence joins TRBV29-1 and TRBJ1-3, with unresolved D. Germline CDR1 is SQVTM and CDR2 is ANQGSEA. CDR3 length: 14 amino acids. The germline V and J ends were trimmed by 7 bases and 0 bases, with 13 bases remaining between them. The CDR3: CSAQEMSSGNTIYF. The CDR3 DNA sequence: TGCAGCGCTCAGGAGATGAGCTCTGGAAACACCATATATTTT.

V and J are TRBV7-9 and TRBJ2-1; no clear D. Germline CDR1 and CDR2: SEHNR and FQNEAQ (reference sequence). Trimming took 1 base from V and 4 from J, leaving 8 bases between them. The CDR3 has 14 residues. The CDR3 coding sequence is TGTGCCAGCAGCTTAGAAATAGGGTACAATGAGCAGTTCTTC. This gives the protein CASSLEIGYNEQFF.

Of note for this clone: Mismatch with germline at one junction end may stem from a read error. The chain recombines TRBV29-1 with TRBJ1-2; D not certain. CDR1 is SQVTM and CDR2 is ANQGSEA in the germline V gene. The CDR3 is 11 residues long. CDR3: CSVVRGLGYIF. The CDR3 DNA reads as TGCAGCGTTGTGAGAGGGCTTGGCTACATCTTC.

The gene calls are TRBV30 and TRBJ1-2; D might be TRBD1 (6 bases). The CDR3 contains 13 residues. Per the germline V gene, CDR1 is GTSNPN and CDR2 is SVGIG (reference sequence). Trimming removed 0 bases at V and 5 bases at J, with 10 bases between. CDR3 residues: CAWSVGGAYGYTF. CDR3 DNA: TGTGCCTGGAGTGTAGGGGGGGCATATGGCTACACCTTC.

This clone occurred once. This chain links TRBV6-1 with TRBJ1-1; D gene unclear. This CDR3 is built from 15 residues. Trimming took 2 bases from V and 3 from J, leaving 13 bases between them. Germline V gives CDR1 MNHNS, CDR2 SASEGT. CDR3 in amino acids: CASSERRVLDTEAFF. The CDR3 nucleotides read TGTGCCAGCAGTGAACGTCGGGTGCTGGACACTGAAGCTTTCTTT.

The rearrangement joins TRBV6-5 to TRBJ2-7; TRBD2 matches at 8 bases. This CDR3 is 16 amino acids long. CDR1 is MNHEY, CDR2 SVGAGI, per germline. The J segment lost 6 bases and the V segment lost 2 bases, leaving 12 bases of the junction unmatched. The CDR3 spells CASSYRGGSAIFEQYF. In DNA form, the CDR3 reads TGTGCCAGCAGTTACCGGGGGGGGTCAGCTATTTTCGAGCAGTACTTC.

CDR3 protein: CASSWALGQGNEQYF. The CDR3 DNA sequence: TGTGCCAGCAGTTGGGCATTGGGACAGGGGAACGAGCAGTACTTC. This chain connects TRBV28 to TRBJ2-7; 10 bases agree with TRBD1. V shed 4 bases and J 5 bases; nucleotides not matched to a gene: 8. The CDR3 has 15 amino acids. Germline CDR1 is MDHEN and CDR2 is SYDVKM.

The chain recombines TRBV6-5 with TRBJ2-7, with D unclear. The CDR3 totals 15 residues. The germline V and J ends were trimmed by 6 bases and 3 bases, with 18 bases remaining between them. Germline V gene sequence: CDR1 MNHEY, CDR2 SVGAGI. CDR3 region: CASRALLATGYEQYF. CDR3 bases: TGTGCCAGCAGAGCTCTGCTGGCGACTGGCTACGAGCAGTACTTC.

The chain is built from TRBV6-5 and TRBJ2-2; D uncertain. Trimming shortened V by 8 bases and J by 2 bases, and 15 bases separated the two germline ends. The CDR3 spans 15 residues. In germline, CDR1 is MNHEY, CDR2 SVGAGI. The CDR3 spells CASRLSPLNTGELFF. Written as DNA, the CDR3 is TGTGCCAGCCGCCTGAGTCCGCTTAACACCGGGGAGCTGTTTTTT.

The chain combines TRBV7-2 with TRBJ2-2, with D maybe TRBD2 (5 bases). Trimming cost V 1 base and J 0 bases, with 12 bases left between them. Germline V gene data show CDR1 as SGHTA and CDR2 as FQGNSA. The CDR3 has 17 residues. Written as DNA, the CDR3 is TGTGCCAGCAGCTTAGGAGGGTTGCTCGCGAACACCGGGGAGCTGTTTTTT. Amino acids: CASSLGGLLANTGELFF.

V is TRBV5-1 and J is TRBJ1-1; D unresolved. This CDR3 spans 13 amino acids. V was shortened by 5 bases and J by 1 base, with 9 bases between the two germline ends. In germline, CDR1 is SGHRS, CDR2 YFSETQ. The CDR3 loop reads CASRPDPNTEAFF. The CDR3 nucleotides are TGCGCCAGCAGACCGGACCCGAACACTGAAGCTTTCTTT.

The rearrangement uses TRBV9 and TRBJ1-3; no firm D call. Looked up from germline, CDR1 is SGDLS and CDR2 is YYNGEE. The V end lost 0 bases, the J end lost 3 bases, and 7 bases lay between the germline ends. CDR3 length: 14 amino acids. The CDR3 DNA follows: TGTGCCAGCAGCGTAGAAGGTGGTGGAAACACCATATATTTT. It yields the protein CASSVEGGGNTIYF.

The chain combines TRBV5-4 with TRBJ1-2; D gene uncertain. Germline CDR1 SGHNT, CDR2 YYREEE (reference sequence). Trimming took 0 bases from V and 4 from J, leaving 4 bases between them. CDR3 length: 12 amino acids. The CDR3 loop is CASSLDGYGYTF. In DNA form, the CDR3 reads TGTGCCAGCAGCTTGGATGGCTATGGCTACACCTTC.

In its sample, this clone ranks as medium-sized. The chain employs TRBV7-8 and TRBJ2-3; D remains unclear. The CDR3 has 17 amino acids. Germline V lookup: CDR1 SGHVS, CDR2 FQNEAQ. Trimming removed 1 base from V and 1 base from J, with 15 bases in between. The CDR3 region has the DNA TGTGCCAGCAGCTTAGGTGGGTGGCAGACTGGCACAGATACGCAGTATTTT. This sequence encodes CASSLGGWQTGTDTQYF. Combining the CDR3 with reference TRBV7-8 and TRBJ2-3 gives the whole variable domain GAGVSQSPRYKVAKRGQDVALRCDPISGHVSLFWYQQALGQGPEFLTYFQNEAQLDKSGLPSDRFFAERPEGSVSTLKIQRTQQEDSAVYLCASSLGGWQTGTDTQYFGPGTRLTVL.

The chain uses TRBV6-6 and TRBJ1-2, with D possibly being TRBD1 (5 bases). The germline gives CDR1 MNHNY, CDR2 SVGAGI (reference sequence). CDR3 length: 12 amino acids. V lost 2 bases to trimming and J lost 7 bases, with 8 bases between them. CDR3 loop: CASSYVGLGYTF. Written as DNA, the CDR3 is TGTGCCAGCAGTTACGTGGGGCTTGGCTACACCTTC.

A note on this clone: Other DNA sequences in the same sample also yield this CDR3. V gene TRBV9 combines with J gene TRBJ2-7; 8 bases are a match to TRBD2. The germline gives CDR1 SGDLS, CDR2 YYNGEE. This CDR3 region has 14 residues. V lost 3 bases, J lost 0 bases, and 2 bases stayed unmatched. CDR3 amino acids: CASSAGGVSYEQYF. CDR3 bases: TGTGCCAGCAGCGCGGGGGGGGTCTCCTACGAGCAGTACTTC.

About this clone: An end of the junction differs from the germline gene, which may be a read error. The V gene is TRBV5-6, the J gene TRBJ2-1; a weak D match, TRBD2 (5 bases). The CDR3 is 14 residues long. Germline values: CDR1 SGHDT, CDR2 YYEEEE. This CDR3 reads CASSLAGLSNKQFF. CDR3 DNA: TGTGCCAGCAGCTTGGCTGGACTCTCCAATAAGCAGTTCTTC.

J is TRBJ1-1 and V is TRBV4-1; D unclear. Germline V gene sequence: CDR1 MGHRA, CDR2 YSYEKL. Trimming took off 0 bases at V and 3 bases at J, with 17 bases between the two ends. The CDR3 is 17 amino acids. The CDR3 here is CASSQDEGYILDTEAFF. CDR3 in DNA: TGCGCCAGCAGCCAAGACGAAGGGTATATTTTAGACACTGAAGCTTTCTTT.

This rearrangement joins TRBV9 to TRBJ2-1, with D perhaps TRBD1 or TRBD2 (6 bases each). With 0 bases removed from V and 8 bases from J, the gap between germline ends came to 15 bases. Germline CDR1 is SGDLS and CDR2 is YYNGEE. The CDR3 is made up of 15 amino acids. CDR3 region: CASSVDGGGGDEQFF. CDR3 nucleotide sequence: TGTGCCAGCAGCGTAGATGGAGGGGGTGGCGATGAGCAGTTCTTC.

CDR3 bases: TGTGCCAGCAGCTTGGGACAGAGATATACCGGGGAGCTGTTTTTT. Protein sequence: CASSLGQRYTGELFF. This sequence joins TRBV7-9 and TRBJ2-2; 7 nucleotides line up with TRBD1. This CDR3 contains 15 residues. The junction had 6 bases not matched to a gene; V was cut back by 3 bases and J by 5 bases. The V gene's germline CDR1 is SEHNR and CDR2 FQNEAQ (reference sequence).

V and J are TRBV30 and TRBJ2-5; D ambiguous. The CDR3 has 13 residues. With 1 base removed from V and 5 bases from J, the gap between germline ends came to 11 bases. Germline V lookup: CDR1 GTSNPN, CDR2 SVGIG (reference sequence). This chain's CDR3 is CAWSALLGETQYF. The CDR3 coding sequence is TGTGCCTGGAGTGCCCTTTTGGGGGAGACCCAGTACTTC.

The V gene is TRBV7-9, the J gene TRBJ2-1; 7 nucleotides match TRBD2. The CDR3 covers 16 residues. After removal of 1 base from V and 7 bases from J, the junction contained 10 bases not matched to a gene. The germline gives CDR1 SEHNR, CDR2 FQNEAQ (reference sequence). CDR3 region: CASSLVAGLAENEQFF. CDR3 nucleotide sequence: TGTGCCAGCAGCTTAGTGGCGGGGCTAGCGGAAAATGAGCAGTTCTTC.

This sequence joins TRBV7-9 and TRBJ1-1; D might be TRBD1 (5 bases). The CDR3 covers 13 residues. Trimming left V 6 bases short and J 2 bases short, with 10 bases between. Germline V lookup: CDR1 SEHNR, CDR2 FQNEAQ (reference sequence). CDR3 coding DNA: TGTGCCAGCAGACCGACAGAAAACACTGAAGCTTTCTTT. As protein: CASRPTENTEAFF.

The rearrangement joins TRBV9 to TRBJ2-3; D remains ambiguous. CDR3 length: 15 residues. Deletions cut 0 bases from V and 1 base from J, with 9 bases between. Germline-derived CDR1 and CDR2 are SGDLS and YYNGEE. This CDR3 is CASSVEGLGTDTQYF. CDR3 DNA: TGTGCCAGCAGCGTAGAGGGTTTGGGCACAGATACGCAGTATTTT.

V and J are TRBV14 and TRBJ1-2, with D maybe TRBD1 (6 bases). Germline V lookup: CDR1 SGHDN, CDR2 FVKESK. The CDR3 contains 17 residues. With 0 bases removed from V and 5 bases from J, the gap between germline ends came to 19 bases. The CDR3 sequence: CASSQDAGQLLIYGYTF. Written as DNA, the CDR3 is TGTGCCAGCAGCCAAGATGCCGGACAGCTACTAATATATGGCTACACCTTC.

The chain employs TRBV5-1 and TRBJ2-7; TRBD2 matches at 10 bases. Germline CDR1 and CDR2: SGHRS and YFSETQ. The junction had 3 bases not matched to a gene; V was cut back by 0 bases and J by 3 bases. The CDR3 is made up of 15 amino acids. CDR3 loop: CASSLGTSGVYEQYF. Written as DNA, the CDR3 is TGCGCCAGCAGCTTGGGGACTAGCGGCGTCTACGAGCAGTACTTC.